Given below is one TCR beta chain in context. As yet, its antigen is unknown. This entry is derived from a study of blood T cells in healthy people across ages. Study observations and caveats: Unsorted PBMC material precluded a definitive naive versus antigen-experienced comparison. Age advanced and TCR beta diversity per million T cells fell, roughly linearly. The study found more naive CD4+ cells and higher diversity in long-lived than aged donors.

It was around 9 milliliters of peripheral blood that were drawn from each donor. Germline CDR1 and CDR2: SGHTA and FQGNSA. CDR3 length: 13 amino acids. V lost 3 bases and J lost 3, with 9 bases in between. A J-beta primer mix and a sample-barcoded 5' primer were used in a second PCR of roughly 6 to 12 cycles. TCRdb processed the 5' RACE reads anew with MiXCR; each CDR3 protein has one entry. The sample records 500,000 to 700,000 distinct CDR3 sequences, roughly 31% being singletons. This TCR came from a woman older than 75 in good health. Sequencing input: blood. V and J are TRBV7-2 and TRBJ2-7; D not resolved. The DNA of the CDR3 is TGTGCCAGCAGCTTTGTCCCCATCTACGAGCAGTACTTC. Its translation is CASSFVPIYEQYF.